A single sample gave rise to the 30 T cell receptor beta chains below, sequenced in a study of shared clonotypes between healthy human individuals. Some clones are missing from TCRdb's copy, which holds only in-frame ones; the method was immunoSEQ multiplex PCR. The sample holds 550,000 to 800,000 clones; roughly 91% are singletons and the top ten take around a third. The material sequenced was memory CD8+ T cells from PBMCs. Subset indicated: CD45RO+ cells pooled with CCR7-negative TemRA cells. These receptors originate from a man aged 18 to 30 in good health. Some clones in this sample may be carry-over from other donors' samples.

This clone has more than one count but fewer than ten. V usage is TRBV11-1 and J usage is TRBJ2-2, with D possibly matching TRBD2 (5 bases). V dropped 8 bases and J dropped 5 bases, with 9 bases sitting between them. The CDR3 length is 12 residues. Germline values: CDR1 SGHAT, CDR2 FQDESV (reference sequence). This CDR3 reads CASREGTGELFF. CDR3 DNA sequence: TGTGCCAGCCGTGAGGGAACCGGGGAGCTGTTTTTT.

The chain's CDR3 is CASSVVVGREETQYF. In DNA form, the CDR3 reads TGTGCCAGCAGCGTAGTGGTAGGGCGAGAAGAGACCCAGTACTTC. V usage is TRBV9 and J usage is TRBJ2-5; D not resolved. The ends were cut back, 0 bases at V and 3 bases at J, with 12 bases in the middle. The CDR3 length is 15 residues. Germline CDR1 and CDR2: SGDLS and YYNGEE.

The chain uses TRBV27 and TRBJ1-4, with unresolved D. Per the germline V gene, CDR1 is MNHEY and CDR2 is SMNVEV (reference sequence). This CDR3 comprises 17 residues. V was cut by 5 bases and J by 0 bases, with 16 bases left in between. CDR3 in amino acids: CASSPLEVLATNEKLFF. Written as DNA, the CDR3 is TGTGCCAGCAGTCCCCTTGAGGTTCTTGCAACTAATGAAAAACTGTTTTTT.

The chain combines TRBV14 with TRBJ1-4, with D uncertain. V was shortened by 8 bases and J by 0 bases, with 16 bases between the two germline ends. Germline V gives CDR1 SGHDN, CDR2 FVKESK. This CDR3 contains 16 residues. CDR3 DNA: TGTGCCAGCTGCGCGTCCCCGGGTGCAACTAATGAAAAACTGTTTTTT. Its translation is CASCASPGATNEKLFF. The full variable domain, with the rest looked up from reference TRBV14 and TRBJ1-4, is EAGVTQFPSHSVIEKGQTVTLRCDPISGHDNLYWYRRVMGKEIKFLLHFVKESKQDESGMPNNRFLAERTGGTYSTLKVQPAELEDSGVYFCASCASPGATNEKLFFGSGTQLSVL.

The CDR3 coding sequence is TGTGCCAGCAAAGGGACAGGGGATTCACCCCTCCACTTT. This codes for CASKGTGDSPLHF. This chain uses TRBV9 with TRBJ1-6; 10 positions agree with TRBD1. Germline trimming cut 6 bases from V and 8 bases from J; bases unmatched to any gene: 2. The CDR3 runs 13 residues. Germline loops: CDR1 SGDLS, CDR2 YYNGEE.

This clone was found a few times. This sequence joins TRBV10-1 and TRBJ2-7; TRBD2 might be the D (6 bases). V was shortened by 4 bases and J by 0 bases, with 13 bases between the two germline ends. The germline V gene has CDR1 WNHNN and CDR2 SYGVQD (reference sequence). CDR3 length equals 15 residues. CDR3 bases: TGCGCCAGCAGTGGTGGGGGAGGAACCTCCTACGAGCAGTACTTC. This codes for CASSGGGGTSYEQYF.

The J gene is TRBJ2-7, the V gene TRBV6-5, with 7 nucleotides matching TRBD1. This CDR3 comprises 13 residues. J was trimmed by 3 bases and V by 5 bases; bases with no gene match: 4. The germline V gene encodes CDR1 MNHEY and CDR2 SVGAGI. CDR3 in amino acids: CASSTGTDYEQYF. For the CDR3, the DNA is TGTGCCAGCAGTACCGGGACAGACTACGAGCAGTACTTC.

In DNA form, the CDR3 reads TGTGCCAGCAGCTGGGACGAGCAGTACTTC. This translates into CASSWDEQYF. The chain recombines TRBV6-1 with TRBJ2-7, with D unresolved. Germline assignment: CDR1 MNHNS and CDR2 SASEGT. This CDR3 is built from 10 residues. Trimming took 6 bases from V and 5 from J, leaving 5 bases between them.

The rearrangement uses TRBV4-1 and TRBJ2-1; no clear D gene. Trimming took 3 bases from V and 7 from J, leaving 7 bases between them. Germline V lookup: CDR1 MGHRA, CDR2 YSYEKL. The CDR3 length is 12 residues. The DNA for the CDR3 is TGCGCCAGCAGCCATGGTAGGAATGAGCAGTTCTTC. This sequence encodes CASSHGRNEQFF.

This chain links TRBV29-1 with TRBJ2-3; 14 positions agree with TRBD2. In germline, CDR1 is SQVTM, CDR2 ANQGSEA. The CDR3 contains 14 residues. V lost 6 bases to trimming and J lost 6 bases; unmatched junction nucleotides: 5. CDR3 nucleotide sequence: TGCAGCGTCTCCGGGACTAGCGGGAGCGATACGCAGTATTTT. Its protein product is CSVSGTSGSDTQYF.

V gene TRBV20-1 combines with J gene TRBJ2-1; D remains ambiguous. The length of the CDR3 is 11 residues. Trimming took 3 bases from V and 10 from J, leaving 10 bases between them. Germline-derived CDR1 and CDR2 are DFQATT and SNEGSKA (reference sequence). CDR3 sequence reads: CSASSLAEQFF. As DNA, the CDR3 is TGCAGTGCTAGTTCGTTAGCAGAGCAGTTCTTC.

The chain carries TRBV2 and TRBJ2-3; 11 positions match TRBD1. The CDR3 totals 14 residues. V dropped 8 bases and J dropped 6; count of bases not matched to a gene: 7. The germline CDR1 and CDR2 sequences are SNHLY and FYNNEI. The CDR3: CASGQGAKLDTQYF. The CDR3 nucleotides read TGTGCCAGCGGACAGGGGGCGAAGTTGGATACGCAGTATTTT.

The chain carries TRBV11-2 and TRBJ2-1; no clear D gene. This CDR3 contains 12 residues. Germline V gives CDR1 SGHAT, CDR2 FQNNGV. V lost 0 bases and J 11 bases, leaving 8 bases between the germline ends. CDR3 nucleotide sequence: TGTGCCAGCAGCTTAGATTTCAGGCAGCAGTTCTTC. Translating gives CASSLDFRQQFF.

The genes are TRBV6-5 and TRBJ2-7; 7 bases are shared with TRBD1. The length of the CDR3 is 14 residues. Germline V CDR1 and CDR2: MNHEY, SVGAGI. The ends lost 4 bases at V and 3 bases at J; junction bases unmatched: 6. CDR3 loop: CASSLTGTVYEQYF. CDR3 coding DNA: TGTGCCAGCAGTTTAACCGGGACAGTCTACGAGCAGTACTTC.

The CDR3 DNA follows: TGTGCCAGCAGTACGGACAGGGGTAAGGGATCACCCCTCCACTTT. This encodes CASSTDRGKGSPLHF. The chain is built from TRBV6-6 and TRBJ1-6; 9 bases align to TRBD1. The length of the CDR3 is 15 residues. Germline CDR1 and CDR2: MNHNY and SVGAGI (reference sequence). J was trimmed by 10 bases and V by 5 bases; bases with no gene match: 9.

This clone was counted a single time. CDR3 DNA sequence: TGCAGCGTTGTTGGGGGGAGGTTGGGTGAAGCTTTCTTT. Translation: CSVVGGRLGEAFF. This sequence joins TRBV29-1 and TRBJ1-1, with a weak D call TRBD1 (5 bases). There are 13 residues in the CDR3. V gave up 4 bases and J gave up 7 bases, with 16 bases separating them. Looked up from germline, CDR1 is SQVTM and CDR2 is ANQGSEA.

This rearrangement joins TRBV12-5 to TRBJ2-3; TRBD2 matches 7 bases. The CDR3 has 20 amino acids. Trimming removed 1 base from V and 0 bases from J; junction bases left unmatched: 16. Germline V gives CDR1 LGHNT, CDR2 FRNRAP. The CDR3 region has the DNA TGTGCTAGTGGTTTGGACCGGATTGAAGAGTGGGAGGGTAGCACAGATACGCAGTATTTT. Protein: CASGLDRIEEWEGSTDTQYF.

This clone has only a few counts. The CDR3 loop reads CASREDRGTEAFF. In DNA form, the CDR3 reads TGTGCCAGCAGAGAAGACAGGGGGACCGAAGCTTTCTTT. The chain is built from TRBV11-2 and TRBJ1-1, with 9 bases identical to TRBD1. This CDR3 has 13 amino acids. Per germline, CDR1 SGHAT and CDR2 FQNNGV. Losses at the gene ends were 6 bases for V and 8 bases for J; bases not matched to a gene: 7.

The chain recombines TRBV7-6 with TRBJ2-7; D might be TRBD1 (6 bases). The CDR3 is 13 amino acids. Germline V gene sequence: CDR1 SGHVS, CDR2 FNYEAQ. V lost 5 bases and J lost 4, with 12 bases in between. This chain's CDR3 is CASSGSQGYEQYF. The CDR3 DNA sequence: TGTGCCAGCAGCGGCTCACAGGGTTACGAGCAGTACTTC.

The V gene is TRBV4-3, the J gene TRBJ2-1, with D perhaps TRBD2 (5 bases). The V end lost 5 bases, the J end lost 5 bases, and 10 bases lay between the germline ends. Germline values: CDR1 LGHNA, CDR2 YSLEER. This CDR3 spans 13 amino acids. The CDR3 loop reads CASSVREHNEQFF. The CDR3 DNA reads as TGCGCCAGCAGCGTACGGGAACACAATGAGCAGTTCTTC.

The J gene is TRBJ1-1, the V gene TRBV9; 7 nucleotides match TRBD1. This CDR3 has 15 residues. J gave up 5 bases and V 4 bases, and 11 bases lay outside the gene matches. Looked up from germline, CDR1 is SGDLS and CDR2 is YYNGEE. The CDR3 reads CASSYSSTGQTEAFF. In nucleotides, the CDR3 is TGTGCCAGCAGCTATTCATCGACAGGGCAAACTGAAGCTTTCTTT.

The rearrangement uses TRBV10-3 and TRBJ2-1, with a weak D call TRBD2 (6 bases). Germline lookup yields CDR1 ENHRY and CDR2 SYGVKD. This CDR3 has 15 residues. Trimming cost V 6 bases and J 0 bases, with 12 bases left between them. The CDR3 is CAIRGGDSSYNEQFF. The CDR3 DNA reads as TGTGCCATCAGGGGCGGGGATAGCTCCTACAATGAGCAGTTCTTC.

The V gene is TRBV15, the J gene TRBJ2-1; D not certain. There are 13 residues in the CDR3. Germline V gene sequence: CDR1 LNHNV, CDR2 YYDKDF (reference sequence). Trimming shortened V by 6 bases and J by 4 bases, and 10 bases separated the two germline ends. In nucleotides, the CDR3 is TGTGCCACCAGTGGGCGAGATTACAATGAGCAGTTCTTC. Amino acids: CATSGRDYNEQFF.

The rearrangement links TRBV13 to TRBJ1-1; D gene unclear. The germline V and J ends were trimmed by 2 bases and 3 bases, with 13 bases remaining between them. Germline CDR1 PRHDT, CDR2 FYEKMQ (reference sequence). The CDR3 totals 15 residues. In nucleotides, the CDR3 is TGTGCCAGCAGCTTAAGGGCAGGATACGACACTGAAGCTTTCTTT. Translating it yields CASSLRAGYDTEAFF.

The rearrangement joins TRBV6-4 to TRBJ2-7; 9 nucleotides match TRBD1. V lost 7 bases, J lost 0 bases, and 13 bases stayed unmatched. This CDR3 contains 17 residues. Germline assignment: CDR1 MRHNA and CDR2 SNTAGT. CDR3 DNA sequence: TGTGCCAGCATTTTTTGTGGGCACAGGGGGCACTCCTACGAGCAGTACTTC. Protein sequence: CASIFCGHRGHSYEQYF.

In this sample, this clone turned up once. This chain links TRBV4-1 with TRBJ2-7; a possible D gene is TRBD2 (7 bases). Germline V gene data show CDR1 as MGHRA and CDR2 as YSYEKL. Trimming took 3 bases from V and 5 from J, leaving 17 bases between them. CDR3 length: 15 amino acids. CDR3 nucleotide sequence: TGCGCCAGCAGCCACGTGGGGGGCGGGAGAAACGAGCAGTACTTC. Its protein product is CASSHVGGGRNEQYF.

The CDR3 nucleotides read TGTGCCAGCAGTTTATCCCTCAGGAGGCTGGATGAAAAACTGTTTTTT. This gives the protein CASSLSLRRLDEKLFF. J is TRBJ1-4 and V is TRBV28; no clear D gene. The CDR3 totals 16 residues. CDR1 MDHEN and CDR2 SYDVKM come from the germline V gene. V lost 1 base and J 6 bases, leaving 15 bases between the germline ends.

The rearrangement links TRBV27 to TRBJ2-7; 9 positions agree with TRBD1. Germline V gives CDR1 MNHEY, CDR2 SMNVEV (reference sequence). The CDR3 sequence is 15 residues long. Unmatched junction bases numbered 12, after V lost 5 bases and J lost 7 bases. CDR3 DNA sequence: TGTGCCAGCAGTCACCCCGGGACAGGGACGAGGGAGCAGTACTTC. It codes for CASSHPGTGTREQYF.

Here the CDR3 reads CASSDRTSRSYNEQFF. The CDR3 nucleotides are TGTGCCAGCAGCGACCGGACTAGCCGGTCCTACAATGAGCAGTTCTTC. The V gene is TRBV9, the J gene TRBJ2-1; 8 bases line up with TRBD2. The CDR3 spans 16 residues. Germline values: CDR1 SGDLS, CDR2 YYNGEE. Losses at the gene ends were 3 bases for V and 1 base for J; bases not matched to a gene: 6.

This chain joins TRBV27 and TRBJ2-2, with TRBD2 matching over 13 bases. V trimming: 5 bases; J trimming: 2 bases; junction bases outside the gene matches: 5. Germline CDR1 and CDR2: MNHEY and SMNVEV (reference sequence). The CDR3 extends over 17 amino acids. The CDR3 DNA sequence: TGTGCCAGCAGTCCACGGACTAGCGGGGGAAACACCGGGGAGCTGTTTTTT. This gives the protein CASSPRTSGGNTGELFF.